The clone carrying this T cell receptor (beta chain) was counted ten times or more. No antigen is known for it. The data derive from a study of human T cells and chemical hapten exposure. Regarding the study as a whole: TCRs exceeding 1 in 1000 frequency stayed unchanged with DPC sensitization. Relative to control repertoires, expanded TCRs gave rise to significantly more large CDR3 similarity clusters.

V was cut by 0 bases and J by 5 bases, with 16 bases left in between. CDR1 SGHDN and CDR2 FVKESK come from the germline V gene. The CDR3 loop spans 16 amino acids. Indicated time point: patch test 1, 2 weeks after DPC sensitization. The sample's treatment: therapeutic diphenylcyclopropenone sensitization with weekly scalp DPC. The library tagged individual cDNA molecules with unique molecular identifiers. Original processing notes: The number of TCRs in each sample had a median of about 100,000 and spanned about 23,224 to 700,000. TCRdb called the RACE reads again in MiXCR, with one record for every CDR3 protein. These V and J calls rely on TCRdb rather than the paper's analysis. Seen here are around 120,000 distinct CDR3 sequences, about an eighth observed once, and the top ten hold about 0.9%.

The chain is built from TRBV14 and TRBJ1-2; D ambiguous. The sample was whole blood, taken in connection with sensitization to the hapten diphenylcyclopropenone (DPC). The TCR originated in a man in his late teens or twenties with alopecia areata. Some clones in this sample may be carry-over from other donors' samples. The CDR3 bases are TGTGCCAGCAGCCAAGAGAAGGCAGACCCTTGGTATGGCTACACCTTC. Translation: CASSQEKADPWYGYTF.